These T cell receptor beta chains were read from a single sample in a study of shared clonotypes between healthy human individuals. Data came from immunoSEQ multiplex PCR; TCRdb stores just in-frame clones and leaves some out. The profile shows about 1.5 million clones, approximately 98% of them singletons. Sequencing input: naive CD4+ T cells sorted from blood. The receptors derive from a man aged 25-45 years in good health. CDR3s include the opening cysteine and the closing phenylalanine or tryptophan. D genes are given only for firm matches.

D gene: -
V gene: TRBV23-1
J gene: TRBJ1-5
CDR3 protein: CASSQSAQGWNQPQHF
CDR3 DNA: TGCGCCAGCAGTCAATCGGCACAGGGATGGAATCAGCCCCAGCATTTT

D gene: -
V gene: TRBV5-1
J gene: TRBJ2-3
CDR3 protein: CASSLAPAVDTDTQYF
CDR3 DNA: TGCGCCAGCAGCTTGGCTCCGGCGGTGGACACAGATACGCAGTATTTT

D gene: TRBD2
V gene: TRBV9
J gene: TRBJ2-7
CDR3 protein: CASSAGPGLAGVEQYF
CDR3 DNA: TGTGCCAGCAGCGCAGGACCGGGACTAGCGGGAGTCGAGCAGTACTTC

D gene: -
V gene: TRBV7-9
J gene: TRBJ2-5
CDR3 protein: CASSTYRTTLRRETQYF
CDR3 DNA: TGTGCCAGCAGTACCTATCGGACTACCCTGAGGAGGGAGACCCAGTACTTC

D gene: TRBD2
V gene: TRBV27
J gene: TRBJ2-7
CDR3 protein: CASSFSRGSLAVTYEQYF
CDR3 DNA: TGTGCCAGCAGTTTTTCACGAGGAAGTCTAGCGGTTACCTACGAGCAGTACTTC

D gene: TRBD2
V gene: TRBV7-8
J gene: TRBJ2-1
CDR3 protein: CASSLVAGSYNEQFF
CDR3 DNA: TGTGCCAGCAGCTTAGTAGCGGGTTCCTACAATGAGCAGTTCTTC

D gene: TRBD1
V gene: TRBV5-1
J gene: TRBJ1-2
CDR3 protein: CASSRGTANYGYTF
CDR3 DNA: TGCGCCAGCAGCAGAGGGACAGCTAACTATGGCTACACCTTC

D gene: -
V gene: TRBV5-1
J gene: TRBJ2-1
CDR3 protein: CASSLVQGSTYNEQFF
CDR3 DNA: TGCGCCAGCAGCTTGGTTCAGGGGTCCACTTACAATGAGCAGTTCTTC

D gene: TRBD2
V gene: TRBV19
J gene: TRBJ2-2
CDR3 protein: CASSPSGARPGELFF
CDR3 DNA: TGTGCCAGTAGTCCGAGCGGGGCCAGGCCCGGGGAGCTGTTTTTT

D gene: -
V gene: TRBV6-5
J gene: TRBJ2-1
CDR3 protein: CASSYREHYNEQFF
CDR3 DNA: TGTGCCAGCAGTTACAGGGAACACTACAATGAGCAGTTCTTC

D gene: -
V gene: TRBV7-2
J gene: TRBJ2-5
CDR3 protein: CASSFELKTQYF
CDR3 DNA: TGTGCCAGCAGCTTCGAGTTGAAGACCCAGTACTTC

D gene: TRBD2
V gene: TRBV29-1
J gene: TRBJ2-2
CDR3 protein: CSVIGGLAGNTGELFF
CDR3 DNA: TGCAGCGTCATAGGGGGACTAGCGGGCAACACCGGGGAGCTGTTTTTT

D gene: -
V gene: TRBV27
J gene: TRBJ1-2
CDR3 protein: CASSFQGTYGYTF
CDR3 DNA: TGTGCCAGCAGTTTTCAGGGTACCTATGGCTACACCTTC